These 27 T cell receptor beta chains came from one sample sequenced in a study of shared clonotypes between healthy human individuals. Data came from immunoSEQ multiplex PCR; TCRdb stores just in-frame clones and leaves some out. This table holds approximately 1,000,000 clones, 70% to 85% found once. The sequencing sample was made of memory CD4+ T cells from PBMCs. Subset indicated: CD45RA-negative fraction. Receptors were obtained from a man between 18 and 29 years old in good health. Some clones in this sample may be carry-over from other donors' samples.

This clone was counted between two and nine times. The chain employs TRBV18 and TRBJ1-1; 7 nucleotides agree with TRBD1. V lost 5 bases to trimming and J lost 8 bases; unmatched junction nucleotides: 8. The CDR3 is made up of 13 amino acids. The germline gives CDR1 KGHSH, CDR2 LQKENI. The CDR3 bases are TGTGCCAGCTCAGAGGGACAGCGGGCGGAAGCTTTCTTT. Translated, it gives CASSEGQRAEAFF.

V is TRBV13 and J is TRBJ1-2; D ambiguous. The V end lost 2 bases, the J end lost 0 bases, and 7 bases lay between the germline ends. CDR3 length: 14 amino acids. The germline V gene encodes CDR1 PRHDT and CDR2 FYEKMQ (reference sequence). The CDR3 protein is CASSLRRTNYGYTF. The CDR3 DNA sequence: TGTGCCAGCAGCTTAAGGAGAACTAACTATGGCTACACCTTC.

This clone was observed once. This chain connects TRBV5-1 to TRBJ2-5, with 8 bases fitting TRBD1. Germline loops: CDR1 SGHRS, CDR2 YFSETQ. V was clipped by 0 bases and J by 1 base; unmatched bases: 14. The CDR3 contains 19 residues. The DNA of the CDR3 is TGCGCCAGCAGCTTGGTCCGTTCGGGACAGGACTTCTCCCAAGAGACCCAGTACTTC. This gives the protein CASSLVRSGQDFSQETQYF.

This sequence joins TRBV2 and TRBJ2-7; tentative D call: TRBD1 (6 bases). Germline-derived CDR1 and CDR2 are SNHLY and FYNNEI. The CDR3 is 13 residues long. V was cut by 5 bases and J by 2 bases, with 10 bases left in between. Written as DNA, the CDR3 is TGTGCCAGCAGTTTACAGGGAGCCTACGAGCAGTACTTC. Its protein product is CASSLQGAYEQYF.

This chain joins TRBV2 and TRBJ2-5; TRBD2 is a possible D gene (5 bases). Per the germline V gene, CDR1 is SNHLY and CDR2 is FYNNEI. This CDR3 is built from 13 residues. V lost 8 bases and J lost 0, with 10 bases in between. DNA for the CDR3: TGTGCCAGCCGGGGTGTGTACCAAGAGACCCAGTACTTC. Translation: CASRGVYQETQYF.

The rearrangement joins TRBV11-1 to TRBJ2-2; the match to TRBD2 covers 7 bases. CDR3 length: 15 residues. V shed 5 bases and J 3 bases; nucleotides not matched to a gene: 6. Germline V gene lookup returns CDR1 SGHAT and CDR2 FQDESV (reference sequence). CDR3 DNA sequence: TGTGCCAGCAGCGCATTTGCGGGGGACACCGGGGAGCTGTTTTTT. It codes for CASSAFAGDTGELFF.

V usage is TRBV6-1 and J usage is TRBJ1-5, with D uncertain. This CDR3 has 12 residues. V was pared by 5 bases and J by 5 bases, with 7 bases between. Germline V CDR1 and CDR2: MNHNS, SASEGT. CDR3 DNA sequence: TGTGCCAGCAGTTTATTTGATCAGCCCCAGCATTTT. Translated, it gives CASSLFDQPQHF.

This clone has just one count. The V and J genes are TRBV6-1 and TRBJ2-7; perhaps TRBD2 as D (6 bases). V lost 0 bases to trimming and J lost 6 bases, with 15 bases between them. Germline-derived CDR1 and CDR2 are MNHNS and SASEGT. The CDR3 covers 15 residues. The CDR3: CASSEAIPGVGEQYF. The CDR3 coding sequence is TGTGCCAGCAGTGAAGCGATTCCGGGAGTGGGCGAGCAGTACTTC.

The chain links TRBV4-3 to TRBJ2-4, with a tentative D call TRBD2 (6 bases). Trimming shortened V by 1 base and J by 10 bases, and 11 bases separated the two germline ends. The CDR3 length is 13 residues. CDR1 and CDR2 from the germline V gene are LGHNA and YSLEER. The CDR3: CASSQAGGQIQYF. The CDR3 DNA is TGCGCCAGCAGCCAAGCCGGGGGTCAAATTCAGTACTTC.

The J gene is TRBJ2-2, the V gene TRBV5-1; no definite D call. The CDR3 has 14 residues. Germline V gives CDR1 SGHRS, CDR2 YFSETQ. Trimming took 5 bases from V and 1 from J, leaving 9 bases between them. In DNA form, the CDR3 reads TGCGCCAGCAGACCATCAGGGAACACCGGGGAGCTGTTTTTT. Protein: CASRPSGNTGELFF. Together with reference TRBV5-1 and TRBJ2-2, the CDR3 gives the full variable domain: KAGVTQTPRYLIKTRGQQVTLSCSPISGHRSVSWYQQTPGQGLQFLFEYFSETQRNKGNFPGRFSGRQFSNSRSEMNVSTLELGDSALYLCASRPSGNTGELFFGEGSRLTVL.

The rearrangement joins TRBV20-1 to TRBJ2-1; a possible D gene is TRBD1 (7 bases). This CDR3 is 11 amino acids long. Trimming took 6 bases from V and 10 from J, leaving 13 bases between them. CDR1 and CDR2 (germline): DFQATT, SNEGSKA (reference sequence). This chain's CDR3 is CSALRGREQFF. In nucleotides, the CDR3 is TGCAGTGCCCTCAGGGGGAGGGAGCAGTTCTTC.

This clone has a handful of counts. Other DNA sequences within the sample encode an identical CDR3. This chain connects TRBV11-2 to TRBJ2-2; D may be TRBD2 (6 bases). Trimming shortened V by 4 bases and J by 6 bases, and 18 bases separated the two germline ends. The CDR3 contains 16 residues. Germline V gene lookup returns CDR1 SGHAT and CDR2 FQNNGV. In DNA, the CDR3 is TGTGCCAGCAGCTCTATGGGGGGTTCGGGATCCGGGGAGCTGTTTTTT. This codes for CASSSMGGSGSGELFF.

This chain connects TRBV12-1 to TRBJ1-4. TRBV12-1 is a pseudogene locus. CDR3 length equals 16 residues. The CDR3 loop reads CASSFAASRQNEKLFF. The DNA of the CDR3 is TGTGCCAGCAGCTTTGCAGCGAGCAGACAAAATGAAAAACTGTTTTTT.

The chain uses TRBV28 and TRBJ2-1; D gene unclear. CDR1 MDHEN and CDR2 SYDVKM come from the germline V gene. The CDR3 is 12 residues long. V lost 10 bases, J lost 6 bases, and 13 bases lay in between. The CDR3 is CATKGPVNEQFF. The CDR3, as DNA: TGTGCCACCAAAGGGCCCGTCAATGAGCAGTTCTTC.

A remark on this clone: The sample carries other DNA sequences with the same CDR3. This chain uses TRBV30 with TRBJ1-5; weak D call: TRBD1 (6 bases). Trimming removed 0 bases at V and 6 bases at J, with 9 bases between. CDR3 length equals 13 residues. The germline CDR1 and CDR2 sequences are GTSNPN and SVGIG (reference sequence). CDR3 region: CAWSVQGSQPQHF. DNA of the CDR3: TGTGCCTGGAGTGTACAGGGTAGTCAGCCCCAGCATTTT. Using reference TRBV30 and TRBJ1-5 for the parts outside the CDR3, the full variable domain is SQTIHQWPATLVQPVGSPLSLECTVEGTSNPNLYWYRQAAGRGLQLLFYSVGIGQISSEVPQNLSASRPQDRQFILSSKKLLLSDSGFYLCAWSVQGSQPQHFGDGTRLSIL.

J is TRBJ2-7 and V is TRBV5-4; TRBD1 agrees at 11 bases. The V gene end was trimmed by 4 bases and the J gene end by 5 bases; junction bases not matched to a gene: 5. This CDR3 has 14 amino acids. Germline CDR1 is SGHNT and CDR2 is YYREEE (reference sequence). CDR3 amino acids: CASSIGQGANEQYF. The CDR3 nucleotides are TGTGCCAGCAGCATCGGACAGGGGGCCAACGAGCAGTACTTC.

The V call is TRBV5-1, the J call TRBJ1-4, with 7 bases identical to TRBD1. The CDR3 sequence is 14 residues long. Germline V gene sequence: CDR1 SGHRS, CDR2 YFSETQ. V dropped 1 base and J dropped 8; count of bases not matched to a gene: 5. As DNA, the CDR3 is TGCGCCAGCAGCTTGTGGGGACAGCAAGAAAAACTGTTTTTT. Encoded protein: CASSLWGQQEKLFF.

J is TRBJ1-5 and V is TRBV2, with no clear D. Deletions cut 6 bases from V and 6 bases from J, with 12 bases between. Germline loops: CDR1 SNHLY, CDR2 FYNNEI. The CDR3 runs 13 residues. CDR3 sequence: CASRETDIQPQHF. For the CDR3, the DNA is TGTGCCAGCAGAGAGACTGACATTCAGCCCCAGCATTTT.

The CDR3 DNA reads as TGTGCCAGCAGGGGTGTGGGGGGCTCTGAAGCTTTCTTT. This gives the protein CASRGVGGSEAFF. The V call is TRBV2, the J call TRBJ1-1; weak D call: TRBD1 (6 bases). Germline V CDR1 and CDR2: SNHLY, FYNNEI. The CDR3 consists of 13 residues. V was pared by 6 bases and J by 6 bases, with 14 bases between.

CDR3 residues: CASSLGVRLRDYTEAFF. For the CDR3, the DNA is TGTGCCAGCAGTTTGGGGGTCAGGCTAAGAGATTACACTGAAGCTTTCTTT. The genes are TRBV27 and TRBJ1-1; the D gene is possibly TRBD1 (5 bases). Trimming removed 3 bases from V and 3 bases from J, with 20 bases in between. The CDR3 sequence is 17 residues long. In germline, CDR1 is MNHEY, CDR2 SMNVEV (reference sequence).

The rearrangement joins TRBV6-4 to TRBJ1-2, with 7 bases that match TRBD1. The CDR3 consists of 14 residues. Germline loops: CDR1 MRHNA, CDR2 SNTAGT. V was pared by 9 bases and J by 2 bases, with 9 bases of the junction left unmatched. The CDR3 nucleotides are TGTGCCAGACTCAGGGGGACAAGAAACTATGGCTACACCTTC. Its translation is CARLRGTRNYGYTF.

The genes are TRBV18 and TRBJ2-7; D is unclear. The length of the CDR3 is 13 residues. Germline-derived CDR1 and CDR2 are KGHSH and LQKENI. V gave up 2 bases and J gave up 2 bases, with 7 bases separating them. The CDR3 nucleotides read TGTGCCAGCTCACCAGACCAGACCTACGAGCAGTACTTC. Protein sequence: CASSPDQTYEQYF.

This clone rates as medium-sized. The chain is built from TRBV2 and TRBJ1-2, with D hard to call. The CDR3 is 11 amino acids. Germline assignment: CDR1 SNHLY and CDR2 FYNNEI. Trimming left V 4 bases short and J 8 bases short, with 8 bases between. CDR3 region: CASSAGEGYTF. CDR3 nucleotides: TGTGCCAGCAGTGCTGGTGAAGGCTACACCTTC. The whole variable domain, remainder taken from reference TRBV2 and TRBJ1-2, is EPEVTQTPSHQVTQMGQEVILRCVPISNHLYFYWYRQILGQKVEFLVSFYNNEISEKSEIFDDQFSVERPDGSNFTLKIRSTKLEDSAMYFCASSAGEGYTFGSGTRLTVV.

The CDR3 nucleotides are TGCGCCAGCAGCCAATTACAGGGTGGGTATGGCTACACCTTC. This sequence encodes CASSQLQGGYGYTF. The chain links TRBV4-3 to TRBJ1-2; D is possibly TRBD1 (6 bases). With 2 bases removed from V and 5 bases from J, the gap between germline ends came to 12 bases. Germline lookup yields CDR1 LGHNA and CDR2 YSLEER. The CDR3 sequence is 14 residues long.

The chain carries TRBV5-1 and TRBJ2-2; possibly TRBD1 for D (6 bases). The length of the CDR3 is 16 residues. The V gene lost 0 bases and the J gene lost 0 bases, with 9 bases spanning the gap. Germline V gives CDR1 SGHRS, CDR2 YFSETQ. DNA for the CDR3: TGCGCCAGCAGCTTGGTGGGGGCTCCGAACACCGGGGAGCTGTTTTTT. Translated: CASSLVGAPNTGELFF.

In regard to this clone: One junction end disagrees with the germline gene, perhaps due to a read error. The chain uses TRBV11-2 and TRBJ2-7, with D possibly matching TRBD2 (5 bases). The CDR3 extends over 11 amino acids. Germline V CDR1 and CDR2: SGHAT, FQNNGV. CDR3 region: CASSIEGEQYF. The CDR3 DNA is TGTGCCAGCAGCATAGAGGGCGAGCAGTACTTC.

The gene calls are TRBV16 and TRBJ1-1; possible D gene TRBD1, 6 bases. CDR3 length: 14 amino acids. V gave up 2 bases and J gave up 6 bases, with 13 bases separating them. From germline, CDR1 is KGHSY and CDR2 FQNENV. In DNA form, the CDR3 reads TGTGCCAGCAGCCAACGTCGACAGGTCGCTGAAGCTTTCTTT. Translation: CASSQRRQVAEAFF.